This record covers a single T cell receptor (beta chain). Assay used: immunoSEQ multiplex PCR; TCRdb lists only in-frame clones, some missing. Counted here are around 29,000 clones, about 89% occurring once; the ten biggest clones make up around 3.2%. This entry comes from a study of T cell changes during pregnancy in multiple sclerosis. From germline, CDR1 is SQVTM and CDR2 ANQGSEA. CDR3 length equals 15 residues. Trimming removed 3 bases from V and 4 bases from J; junction bases left unmatched: 11. This TCR was recovered from a female donor in good health, enrolled as a control in a pregnancy study. The chain is built from TRBV29-1 and TRBJ2-5; TRBD1 matches at 7 bases. Source: CD4+ T cells from peripheral blood mononuclear cells, taken in the first trimester of pregnancy. The CDR3 spells CSVEHRGRIPETQYF. The DNA for the CDR3 is TGCAGCGTTGAGCACAGGGGAAGAATCCCAGAGACCCAGTACTTC.